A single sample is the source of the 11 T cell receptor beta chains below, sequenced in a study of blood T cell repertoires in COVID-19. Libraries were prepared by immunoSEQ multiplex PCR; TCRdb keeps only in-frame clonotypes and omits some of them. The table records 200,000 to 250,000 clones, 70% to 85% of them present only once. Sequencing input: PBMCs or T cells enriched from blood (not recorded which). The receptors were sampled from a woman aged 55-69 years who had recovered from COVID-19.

The CDR3 DNA follows: TGCGCCAGCAGCCCTGGACAGGGGGTTAACTATGGCTACACCTTC. Amino acid sequence: CASSPGQGVNYGYTF. This chain joins TRBV4-1 and TRBJ1-2, with 10 bases lining up with TRBD1. The CDR3 contains 15 residues. From germline, CDR1 is MGHRA and CDR2 YSYEKL. The ends lost 4 bases at V and 1 base at J; junction bases unmatched: 3.

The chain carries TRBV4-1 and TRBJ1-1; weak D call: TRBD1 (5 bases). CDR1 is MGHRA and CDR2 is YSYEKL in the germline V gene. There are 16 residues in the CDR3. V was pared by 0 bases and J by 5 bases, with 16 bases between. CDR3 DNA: TGCGCCAGCAGCCAAGATCCCCTCGGTCGGGGGACTGAAGCTTTCTTT. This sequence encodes CASSQDPLGRGTEAFF.

The CDR3 coding sequence is TGTGCCAGCAAGGGCAGGGCGGATCAGCCCCAGCATTTT. It specifies CASKGRADQPQHF. The J gene is TRBJ1-5, the V gene TRBV2; D is possibly TRBD1 (5 bases). Germline values: CDR1 SNHLY, CDR2 FYNNEI. The CDR3 spans 13 residues. V lost 7 bases and J lost 5, with 12 bases in between.

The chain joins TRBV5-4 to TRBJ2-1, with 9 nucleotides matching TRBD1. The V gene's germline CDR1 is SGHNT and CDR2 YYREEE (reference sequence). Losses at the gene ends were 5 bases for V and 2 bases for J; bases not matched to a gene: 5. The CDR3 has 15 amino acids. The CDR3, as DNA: TGTGCCAGCAGTTCGGACAGGGGTCCCTACAATGAGCAGTTCTTC. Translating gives CASSSDRGPYNEQFF.

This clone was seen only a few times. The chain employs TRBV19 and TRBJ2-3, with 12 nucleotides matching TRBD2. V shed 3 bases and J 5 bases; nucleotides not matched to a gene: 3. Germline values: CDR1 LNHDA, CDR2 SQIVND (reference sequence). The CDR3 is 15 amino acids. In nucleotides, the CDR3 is TGTGCCAGTAGTATCTCGACTAGCGGGGGAGATACGCAGTATTTT. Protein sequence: CASSISTSGGDTQYF.

This CDR3 reads CAISEPGLAGGGAYNEQFF. CDR3 coding DNA: TGTGCCATCAGTGAGCCCGGACTAGCGGGAGGTGGGGCCTACAATGAGCAGTTCTTC. This sequence joins TRBV10-3 and TRBJ2-1; TRBD2 agrees at 14 bases. CDR1 and CDR2 from the germline V gene are ENHRY and SYGVKD. V dropped 2 bases and J dropped 2; count of bases not matched to a gene: 8. This CDR3 comprises 19 residues.

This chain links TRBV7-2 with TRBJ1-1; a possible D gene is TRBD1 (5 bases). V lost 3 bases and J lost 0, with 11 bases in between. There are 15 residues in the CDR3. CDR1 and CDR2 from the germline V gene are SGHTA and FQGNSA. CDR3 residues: CASSLAGIVNTEAFF. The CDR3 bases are TGTGCCAGCAGCTTGGCAGGGATCGTGAACACTGAAGCTTTCTTT.

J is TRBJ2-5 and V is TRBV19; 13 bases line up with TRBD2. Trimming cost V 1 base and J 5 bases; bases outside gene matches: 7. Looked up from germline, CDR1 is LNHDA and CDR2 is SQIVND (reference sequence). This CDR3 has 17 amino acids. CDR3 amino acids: CASSIGLTSGRAETQYF. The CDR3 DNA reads TGTGCCAGTAGTATAGGCCTAACTAGCGGGAGGGCGGAGACCCAGTACTTC.

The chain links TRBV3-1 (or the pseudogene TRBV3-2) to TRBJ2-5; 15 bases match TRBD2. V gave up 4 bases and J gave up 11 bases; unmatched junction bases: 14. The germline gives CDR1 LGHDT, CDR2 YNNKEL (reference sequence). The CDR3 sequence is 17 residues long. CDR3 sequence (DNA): TGTGCCAGCAGCCCACCCCCACGGACTAGCGGGGGGGCCCGACAGTACTTC. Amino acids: CASSPPPRTSGGARQYF.

In nucleotides, the CDR3 is TGCGCCAGCCTACCTCGGGGGGGGGCCTGCCTTCCGAACACCGGGGAGCTGTTTTTT. Protein: CASLPRGGACLPNTGELFF. J is TRBJ2-2 and V is TRBV23-1; 8 nucleotides align to TRBD2. TRBV23-1 is placed among ORFs of uncertain function. J was trimmed by 0 bases and V by 8 bases; bases with no gene match: 17. The CDR3 runs to 19 residues.

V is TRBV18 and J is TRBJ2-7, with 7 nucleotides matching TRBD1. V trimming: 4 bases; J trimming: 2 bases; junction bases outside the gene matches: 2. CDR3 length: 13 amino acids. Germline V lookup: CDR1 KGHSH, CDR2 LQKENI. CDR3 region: CASSRDRTYEQYF. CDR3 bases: TGTGCCAGCTCACGGGACAGAACCTACGAGCAGTACTTC.